This T cell receptor beta chain was sequenced for a study of graft-versus-host responses after intestinal transplantation. Overall study: Transplantation in recipients was multivisceral, liver-intestinal, or isolated intestinal. Following induction with anti-thymocyte globulin, all recipients were given tacrolimus and steroids for two to three years. Study-wide results and caveats: GvH clones detected in recipient marrow included some appearing first in ileum or blood. High graft-versus-host to host-versus-graft clonal ratios were found in allografts of patients who had graft-donor T cell macrochimerism.

Graft specimens yielded both intraepithelial and lamina propria lymphocytes. On this clone itself: Its target is unknown.

Assay: immunoSEQ multiplex PCR; the TCRdb copy retains only in-frame clones and omits some. Of nearly 15,000 clones in the sample, around three fifths were seen once. The length of the CDR3 is 14 residues. CDR1 is SGHAT, CDR2 FQNNGV, per germline. The V gene lost 5 bases and the J gene lost 6 bases, with 16 bases spanning the gap. Sample: ileum tissue, taken 524 days after transplant. The sequence derives from a human patient who received an intestinal transplant, so some T cells may come from the graft donor. This chain links TRBV11-2 with TRBJ1-1, with D maybe TRBD1 (6 bases). CDR3 loop: CASSPPQGRAEAFF. The CDR3 DNA reads TGTGCCAGCAGCCCACCGCAGGGGAGGGCTGAAGCTTTCTTT. The whole variable domain, filled in from reference TRBV11-2 and TRBJ1-1, reads EAGVAQSPRYKIIEKRQSVAFWCNPISGHATLYWYQQILGQGPKLLIQFQNNGVVDDSQLPKDRFSAERLKGVDSTLKIQPAKLEDSAVYLCASSPPQGRAEAFFGQGTRLTVV.